This T cell receptor beta chain was documented in a study of blood T cell repertoires in COVID-19. In the study overall: COVID-19 samples collected from the United States, Italy and Spain covered acute and convalescent phases.

Germline assignment: CDR1 SGHRS and CDR2 YFSETQ. Germline trimming cut 1 base from V and 0 bases from J; bases unmatched to any gene: 2. This CDR3 is 15 amino acids long. Study processing details: Researchers report that nucleated cell counts were estimated from reference gene primer amplification. Sequenced by immunoSEQ multiplex PCR; TCRdb stores in-frame clones only, minus some. From that table come the V and J calls and clone size; the DNA was used to work out D and trimming. The sample lists approximately 52,000 clones, 75% to 95% occurring once. This clonotype was sampled from a man in his forties or fifties with acute or convalescent COVID-19. This rearrangement joins TRBV5-1 to TRBJ1-1, with TRBD1 matching 8 bases. The material sequenced was peripheral blood. The CDR3 is CASSLQGAVNTEAFF. In DNA, the CDR3 is TGCGCCAGCAGCTTGCAGGGGGCGGTGAACACTGAAGCTTTCTTT. Full variable domain (missing parts from reference TRBV5-1 and TRBJ1-1): KAGVTQTPRYLIKTRGQQVTLSCSPISGHRSVSWYQQTPGQGLQFLFEYFSETQRNKGNFPGRFSGRQFSNSRSEMNVSTLELGDSALYLCASSLQGAVNTEAFFGQGTRLTVV.